Listed below are T cell receptor beta chains from one sample, sequenced in a study of type 1 regulatory T cells. TCRdb analysed the reads with MiXCR anew, one entry per CDR3 protein. The data contain about 69,000 distinct CDR3 sequences, less than 25% of them singletons. What these receptors recognize is not known. Sequencing input: cultured type 1 regulatory T (Tr1) cells, either the whole culture or a sorted fraction (not recorded which). The receptors were sampled from a human donor in good health. The CDR3 runs from the conserved cysteine through the conserved F or W. The D gene is left open where the match is weak. Size values are once, few and many counts, or a class for expanded clones, and some rows have none.

few TRBJ2-5 15 TRBV7-9 NA TGTGCCAGCAGCTTAGCGGGGGGGGCGGCGGAGACCCAGTACTTC CASSLAGGAAETQYF
few TRBJ2-1 12 TRBV20-1 NA TGCAGTGCTAGAGGGACACGGGAAGAGCAGTTCTTC CSARGTREEQFF
few TRBJ2-2 14 TRBV6-5 NA TGTGCCAGCAGTTACTCGAGGGGGACCGGGGAGCTGTTTTTT CASSYSRGTGELFF
NA TRBJ1-4 14 TRBV20-1 TRBD1 TGCAGTGCCCAAGGGACAGGGGGCGGTGAAAAACTGTTTTTT CSAQGTGGGEKLFF
NA TRBJ2-2 14 TRBV6-6 NA TGTGCCAGCAGTCCGACACACAACACCGGGGAGCTGTTTTTT CASSPTHNTGELFF
few TRBJ1-5 14 TRBV20-1 NA TGCAGTGCTAGAGGTGGCGGCATCAATCAGCCCCAGCATTTT CSARGGGINQPQHF
many TRBJ2-5 15 TRBV20-1 NA TGCAGTGCTTGGACCCCGCTCTCGTCTGGGGAGACCCAGTACTTC CSAWTPLSSGETQYF
few TRBJ2-4 17 TRBV5-1 TRBD2 TGCGCCAGCAGGGAAGGACTAGCGGGAGGAGCCAAAAACATTCAGTACTTC CASREGLAGGAKNIQYF
NA TRBJ1-2 12 TRBV20-1 NA TGCAGTGCTAGCGACCGGAACTATGGCTACACCTTC CSASDRNYGYTF
NA TRBJ2-7 16 TRBV7-2 NA TGTGCCAGCAGCTTAGGGGGCAGGGGGGGGTCCTACGAGCAGTACTTC CASSLGGRGGSYEQYF
few TRBJ2-7 16 TRBV6-5 TRBD2 TGTGCCAGCAGTTACTCGGTTTCTAGCGGAACCTACGAGCAGTACTTC CASSYSVSSGTYEQYF
NA TRBJ2-3 17 TRBV5-1 TRBD2 TGCGCCAGCAGCTTACCAGCGGGACCATTCGGCACAGATACGCAGTATTTT CASSLPAGPFGTDTQYF
NA TRBJ2-6 13 TRBV9 NA TGTGCCAGCAGCACTTCTGGGGCCAACGTCCTGACTTTC CASSTSGANVLTF
NA TRBJ2-3 16 TRBV5-1 TRBD2 TGCGCCAGCAGCCTGGGACTAGCAGTAAGCACAGATACGCAGTATTTT CASSLGLAVSTDTQYF
NA TRBJ2-3 12 TRBV7-2 NA TGTGCCAGCAGCTCAGGGGCAGATACGCAGTATTTT CASSSGADTQYF
few TRBJ1-1 15 TRBV10-3 TRBD1 TGTGCCATCAGTGAGTCTGGGGACAGGGGCACTGAAGCTTTCTTT CAISESGDRGTEAFF
few TRBJ2-1 14 TRBV9 NA TGTGCCAGCAGCGTAGCTGCTAAGTACAATGAGCAGTTCTTC CASSVAAKYNEQFF
few TRBJ2-1 17 TRBV5-1 TRBD2 TGCGCCAGCAGCTTATTAGCGGGAGGGCCAGGCTACAATGAGCAGTTCTTC CASSLLAGGPGYNEQFF
NA TRBJ1-4 16 TRBV10-3 NA TGTGCCATCAGTGAGTCGTGGGGAGGTCCTAATGAAAAACTGTTTTTT CAISESWGGPNEKLFF
few TRBJ2-7 14 TRBV20-1 TRBD2 TGCAGTGCAGGGGGGACTAGCGCCTCCTACGAGCAGTACTTC CSAGGTSASYEQYF
NA TRBJ2-1 15 TRBV19 NA TGTGCCAGTAGGGAAAGCGAGGGCTCCTACAATGAGCAGTTCTTC CASRESEGSYNEQFF
NA TRBJ2-3 13 TRBV7-6 TRBD2 TGTGCCAGCAGCTTGACTAGCGTAGATACGCAGTATTTT CASSLTSVDTQYF
NA TRBJ2-7 14 TRBV6-5 NA TGTGCCAGCAGTTATCGGGCGACTGATAGAGAGCAGTACTTC CASSYRATDREQYF
few TRBJ1-4 14 TRBV12-3/TRBV12-4 TRBD1 TGTGCCAGCAGTAAAAGGGGGCCAAGGGAAAAACTGTTTTTT CASSKRGPREKLFF
NA TRBJ2-1 14 TRBV10-2 TRBD2 TGCGCCAGCCGAAGGACTAGCGACTACAATGAGCAGTTCTTC CASRRTSDYNEQFF
NA TRBJ2-1 15 TRBV20-1 TRBD2 TGCAGTGCTCCGGGACTAGCGGGAGTGGGGAATGAGCAGTTCTTC CSAPGLAGVGNEQFF
NA TRBJ1-5 13 TRBV30 NA TGTGCCTGGAGTGTTGTGGGTACTCAGCCCCAGCATTTT CAWSVVGTQPQHF
many TRBJ2-7 14 TRBV7-2 TRBD2 TGTGCCAGCAGACCCGGGACTAGCGTCGCGGAGCAGTACTTC CASRPGTSVAEQYF
few TRBJ1-6 16 TRBV18 NA TGTGCCAGCTCACACGGTTCGACTGAGTGGAATTCACCCCTCCACTTT CASSHGSTEWNSPLHF
few TRBJ2-1 15 TRBV5-5 TRBD2 TGTGCCAGCAGCTTTAGGACTAGTGGGTCCAATGAGCAGTTCTTC CASSFRTSGSNEQFF
few TRBJ1-4 13 TRBV4-3 NA TGCGCCAGCAGCCAAGATCGGGGAGGAAAACTGTTTTTT CASSQDRGGKLFF
many TRBJ1-6 15 TRBV3-1 TRBD1 TGTGCCAGCAGCCAAGGGGACAGGGATAATTCACCCCTCCACTTT CASSQGDRDNSPLHF
few TRBJ1-6 15 TRBV7-2 TRBD1 TGTGCCAGCAGCTTATTTGGCAGGGGGTATTCACCCCTCCACTTT CASSLFGRGYSPLHF
NA TRBJ1-6 14 TRBV5-1 NA TGCGCCAGCAGCTCGGGACGGATTAATTCACCCCTCCACTTT CASSSGRINSPLHF
few TRBJ1-1 13 TRBV5-4 NA TGTGCCAGGTCCCGCGGGGTTGACACTGAAGCTTTCTTT CARSRGVDTEAFF
medium-sized TRBJ2-7 13 TRBV5-1 TRBD1 TGCGCCAGTGACCCGGGACAGGGAAACGAGCAGTACTTC CASDPGQGNEQYF
few TRBJ2-1 14 TRBV14 TRBD1 TGTGCCAGCAGCCCCCGACAGGGGTGGGATGAGCAGTTCTTC CASSPRQGWDEQFF
few TRBJ1-1 13 TRBV6-2/TRBV6-3 NA TGTGCCAGCAGTTACTCAAGGACCACTGAAGCTTTCTTT CASSYSRTTEAFF
few TRBJ2-1 16 TRBV6-2/TRBV6-3 TRBD2 TGTGCCAGCAGTTACTATCCGGGACTAAAGTTCAATGAGCAGTTCTTC CASSYYPGLKFNEQFF
many TRBJ2-7 14 TRBV5-1 NA TGCGCCAGCAGCCCCAACGGGGGAGCCTACGAGCAGTACTTC CASSPNGGAYEQYF
NA TRBJ2-5 14 TRBV5-1 NA TGCGTCAGCAGCTCGTCTGAGGGTATCGTGGCCCAGTACTTC CVSSSSEGIVAQYF
NA TRBJ1-5 15 TRBV27 TRBD1 TGTGCCAGCAGTTTAAACAGGGGGAGCCATCAGCCCCAGCATTTT CASSLNRGSHQPQHF
few TRBJ1-1 14 TRBV5-1 NA TGCGCCAGCAGCCCGAAGGGGCTGAACACTGAAGCTTTCTTT CASSPKGLNTEAFF
NA TRBJ2-3 16 TRBV5-1 TRBD2 TGCGCCAGCACCCTGGGACTAGCGGGAGTTTTAGATACGCAGTATTTT CASTLGLAGVLDTQYF
few TRBJ2-7 12 TRBV29-1 NA TGCAGCGTTGGATCAGCACCCTACGAGCAGTACTTC CSVGSAPYEQYF
NA TRBJ2-4 14 TRBV7-2 NA TGTGCCAGCTCGCCGGACAGAACCAAAAACATTCAGTACTTC CASSPDRTKNIQYF
few TRBJ1-2 15 TRBV12-3/TRBV12-4 NA TGTGCCAGCAGTTTTCACACCTCGGGGGTTGATGGCTACACCTTC CASSFHTSGVDGYTF
NA TRBJ2-7 11 TRBV6-5 TRBD1 TGTGCCAGCAGTCCAGGGGGCGCGGAGTACTTC CASSPGGAEYF
NA TRBJ1-5 13 TRBV6-2/TRBV6-3 TRBD1 TGTGCCAGCACCGCCCAGGGGGCTCAGCCCCAGCATTTT CASTAQGAQPQHF
many TRBJ1-5 15 TRBV20-1 NA TGCAGTGCTAGAGATCCCCTGTCTCAGGGTCGGCCCCAGCATTTT CSARDPLSQGRPQHF
few TRBJ2-7 14 TRBV5-1 TRBD2 TGCGCCAGCAGTCAAGGGACTAGCGGAAGGGAGCAGTACTTC CASSQGTSGREQYF
NA TRBJ1-6 13 TRBV7-2 TRBD1 TGTGCCAGCAGCGGACAGGGAAATTCACCCCTCCACTTT CASSGQGNSPLHF
NA TRBJ2-2 13 TRBV11-3 NA TGTGCCAGCAGCATTACTCTGGGCGGGGAGCTGTTTTTT CASSITLGGELFF